Here is one T cell receptor beta chain with its context. This specimen belongs to a study of cytomegalovirus exposure and HLA in healthy donors. PCR involved 60 Vbeta and 13 Jbeta primers. Sequencing used immunoSEQ multiplex PCR; TCRdb keeps in-frame clones, though not all of them. The profile shows 200,000 to 250,000 clones, approximately 79% of them singletons. The CDR3 is 14 residues long. CDR1 SGHDT and CDR2 YYEEEE come from the germline V gene. V shed 5 bases and J shed 7 bases, with 19 bases lying between them. This TCR was recovered from a girl aged 2 to 9 in good health and CMV-seronegative. The V and J genes are TRBV5-6 and TRBJ2-7; TRBD1 might be the D (6 bases). Sequencing was done on a sample of PBMCs. The CDR3, as DNA: TGTGCCAGCAGACCCCAGAGGGGGATAGGGGAGCAGTACTTC. Encoded protein: CASRPQRGIGEQYF.